This TCR beta chain was identified during a study of blood T cell repertoires in COVID-19. In the original workflow: By means of reference gene primer amplification, nucleated cell counts were estimated. Repertoires were generated with immunoSEQ multiplex PCR, while TCRdb's copy carries only in-frame clones and drops some. The V and J calls and clone size are taken from that table; D and trimming were inferred from the DNA. The profile covers roughly 210,000 clones, with around 90% appearing a single time and more than 1.5% taken by the ten largest. The germline V gene has CDR1 SGHKS and CDR2 YYEKEE (reference sequence). This CDR3 comprises 13 residues. The ends were cut back, 3 bases at V and 4 bases at J, with 8 bases in the middle.

The sequenced sample consisted of peripheral blood. The source is a man in his 70s with acute or convalescent COVID-19. The V gene is TRBV5-5, the J gene TRBJ1-5; D is uncertain. CDR3 bases: TGTGCCAGCAGCTCCTTCGGGAATCAGCCCCAGCATTTT. Translating gives CASSSFGNQPQHF.